These 17 T cell receptor beta chains came from one sample sequenced in a study of CD8 T cells in ankylosing spondylitis. TCRdb analysed the 5' RACE reads with MiXCR anew, one entry per CDR3 protein. The sample has approximately 92,000 distinct CDR3 sequences, just under 9% seen once; the top ten hold over 4.5%. Material: blood, either unsorted or a sorted T cell fraction (not recorded which). These receptors all come from a male donor with ankylosing spondylitis or in good health (not recorded which).

This clonotype was seen a few times. The chain couples TRBV7-9 to TRBJ1-1, with D hard to call. V shed 6 bases and J shed 6 bases, with 20 bases lying between them. The CDR3 loop spans 15 amino acids. Germline V gene lookup returns CDR1 SEHNR and CDR2 FQNEAQ (reference sequence). CDR3 in amino acids: CASSYIPQRPAEAFF. CDR3 in DNA: TGTGCCAGCAGTTACATTCCCCAGAGACCCGCTGAAGCTTTCTTT.

This clonotype has a handful of counts. CDR3 nucleotide sequence: TGCGCCAGCAGCTCCCAGAAGGGGGGGAACACTGAAGCTTTCTTT. Translated: CASSSQKGGNTEAFF. V usage is TRBV5-1 and J usage is TRBJ1-1, with TRBD1 as a possible D gene (6 bases). Trimming cost V 3 bases and J 1 base, with 13 bases left between them. The CDR3 runs to 15 residues. In germline, CDR1 is SGHRS, CDR2 YFSETQ.

This clonotype was counted ten times or more. The chain couples TRBV7-8 to TRBJ1-5; unclear D gene. V lost 0 bases to trimming and J lost 6 bases, with 12 bases between them. Germline V gene data show CDR1 as SGHVS and CDR2 as FQNEAQ. The CDR3 contains 15 residues. The chain's CDR3 is CASSLAREIGQPQHF. In nucleotides, the CDR3 is TGTGCCAGCAGCTTAGCCCGGGAGATAGGTCAGCCCCAGCATTTT.

This clonotype appeared many times. This sequence joins TRBV29-1 and TRBJ2-5; D may match TRBD1 or TRBD2 (6 bases each). V was clipped by 6 bases and J by 5 bases, with 19 bases between them. The CDR3 extends over 14 amino acids. Germline V gene lookup returns CDR1 SQVTM and CDR2 ANQGSEA. DNA of the CDR3: TGCAGCGTCCTAGGCGGCAACGGGGGCGAGACCCAGTACTTC. Translating gives CSVLGGNGGETQYF.

This clonotype has a count of ten or more. The chain is built from TRBV5-1 and TRBJ2-3; 8 bases align to TRBD2. Germline CDR1 SGHRS, CDR2 YFSETQ. The CDR3 is made up of 17 amino acids. Trimming took 0 bases from V and 0 from J; bases not matched to a gene: 6. As DNA, the CDR3 is TGCGCCAGCAGCTTGGGGGAGCGGGGGCCTAGCACAGATACGCAGTATTTT. It yields the protein CASSLGERGPSTDTQYF.

This clonotype was recorded at least ten times. The chain employs TRBV29-1 and TRBJ2-3; TRBD1 is a possible D gene (6 bases). The CDR3 extends over 15 amino acids. V was shortened by 5 bases and J by 2 bases, with 17 bases between the two germline ends. The germline CDR1 and CDR2 sequences are SQVTM and ANQGSEA. The CDR3 spells CSVLLRDTYTDTQYF. For the CDR3, the DNA is TGCAGCGTTCTTCTCCGGGACACCTACACAGATACGCAGTATTTT.

This clonotype was found many times. V is TRBV28 and J is TRBJ1-5, with 9 bases that match TRBD1. Germline loops: CDR1 MDHEN, CDR2 SYDVKM. This CDR3 region has 13 residues. J gave up 10 bases and V 11 bases, and 12 bases lay outside the gene matches. This CDR3 is CAGGTGGHPPQHF. The CDR3 nucleotides read TGTGCCGGGGGTACAGGGGGCCACCCACCCCAGCATTTT.

Many counts were recorded for this clonotype. The V gene is TRBV29-1, the J gene TRBJ1-2; D call uncertain. This CDR3 contains 13 residues. Germline V gene data show CDR1 as SQVTM and CDR2 as ANQGSEA. V shed 5 bases and J shed 4 bases, with 14 bases lying between them. The CDR3 sequence: CSVQLTVSYGYTF. DNA for the CDR3: TGCAGCGTTCAACTAACAGTGAGCTATGGCTACACCTTC.

V and J are TRBV10-3 and TRBJ2-7; 9 nucleotides line up with TRBD1. The CDR3 is 13 residues long. Germline V lookup: CDR1 ENHRY, CDR2 SYGVKD. Trimming took 10 bases from V and 5 from J; bases not matched to a gene: 9. DNA of the CDR3: TGTGCCACCACGGGACAGGGCACCGACGAGCAGTACTTC. It is translated as CATTGQGTDEQYF.

This clonotype was counted ten times or more. CDR3 nucleotides: TGCAGCGTGGCGGGAGTTAACACCGGGGAGCTGTTTTTT. It yields the protein CSVAGVNTGELFF. The chain has TRBV29-1 and TRBJ2-2, with 7 nucleotides matching TRBD2. Germline assignment: CDR1 SQVTM and CDR2 ANQGSEA. The CDR3 consists of 13 residues. The V gene end was trimmed by 6 bases and the J gene end by 2 bases; junction bases not matched to a gene: 3.

The chain combines TRBV27 with TRBJ1-1, with a possible D match to TRBD1 (6 bases). V shed 7 bases and J shed 1 base, with 19 bases lying between them. Germline CDR1 and CDR2: MNHEY and SMNVEV (reference sequence). This CDR3 spans 16 amino acids. The CDR3 coding sequence is TGTGCCAGCAAAAGTATGCAAGGGACACCGAACACTGAAGCTTTCTTT. The encoded protein is CASKSMQGTPNTEAFF.

This clonotype was counted between two and nine times. V is TRBV7-6 and J is TRBJ2-1, with TRBD2 matching 8 bases. The V gene end was trimmed by 5 bases and the J gene end by 10 bases; junction bases not matched to a gene: 13. This CDR3 contains 15 residues. The germline CDR1 and CDR2 sequences are SGHVS and FNYEAQ. The chain's CDR3 is CASSRGASGGLEQFF. CDR3 DNA: TGTGCCAGCAGCCGTGGTGCGAGCGGGGGACTAGAGCAGTTCTTC. The whole variable domain, remainder taken from reference TRBV7-6 and TRBJ2-1, is GAGVSQSPRYKVTKRGQDVALRCDPISGHVSLYWYRQALGQGPEFLTYFNYEAQQDKSGLPNDRFSAERPEGSISTLTIQRTEQRDSAMYRCASSRGASGGLEQFFGPGTRLTVL.

At least ten counts were recorded for this clonotype. V gene TRBV4-1 combines with J gene TRBJ2-7; 11 nucleotides match TRBD2. The J segment lost 4 bases and the V segment lost 4 bases, leaving 3 bases of the junction unmatched. This CDR3 has 14 residues. Germline lookup yields CDR1 MGHRA and CDR2 YSYEKL. The CDR3 here is CASSPGTSGYEQYF. CDR3 nucleotide sequence: TGCGCCAGCAGCCCCGGGACTAGCGGTTACGAGCAGTACTTC.

Ten or more counts support this clonotype. The chain combines TRBV2 with TRBJ2-5; a weak D match, TRBD2 (5 bases). The CDR3 runs 15 residues. V was shortened by 6 bases and J by 7 bases, with 21 bases between the two germline ends. Germline CDR1 is SNHLY and CDR2 is FYNNEI. The DNA for the CDR3 is TGTGCCAGCAGCGCCACGGAGGAGCTCCGGGGGACCCAGTACTTC. Residues: CASSATEELRGTQYF.

This clonotype has a count of ten or more. This chain joins TRBV6-6 and TRBJ2-7; 7 nucleotides align to TRBD1. Germline CDR1 reads MNHNY; CDR2 reads SVGAGI (reference sequence). Germline trimming cut 10 bases from V and 4 bases from J; bases unmatched to any gene: 10. The CDR3 totals 13 residues. Here the CDR3 DNA reads TGTGCCACCGGCCGGGACAGAGGTTACGAGCAGTACTTC. Amino acids: CATGRDRGYEQYF.

This clonotype occurred many times. V and J are TRBV24-1 and TRBJ2-3; TRBD2 matches 12 bases. Germline lookup yields CDR1 KGHDR and CDR2 SFDVKD. This CDR3 has 16 residues. V gave up 3 bases and J gave up 5 bases; unmatched junction bases: 5. The CDR3 loop is CATSDPSGGAVDTQYF. The CDR3 DNA follows: TGTGCCACCAGTGATCCTAGCGGGGGGGCGGTAGATACGCAGTATTTT.

This clonotype was detected many times. V usage is TRBV12-3 or TRBV12-4 and J usage is TRBJ2-1; TRBD1 aligns across 11 bases. The CDR3 spans 15 residues. V was pared by 5 bases and J by 6 bases, with 6 bases of the junction left unmatched. The CDR3 sequence is CASSSGQGAGNEQFF. CDR3 DNA: TGTGCCAGCAGTAGCGGACAGGGGGCTGGCAATGAGCAGTTCTTC.